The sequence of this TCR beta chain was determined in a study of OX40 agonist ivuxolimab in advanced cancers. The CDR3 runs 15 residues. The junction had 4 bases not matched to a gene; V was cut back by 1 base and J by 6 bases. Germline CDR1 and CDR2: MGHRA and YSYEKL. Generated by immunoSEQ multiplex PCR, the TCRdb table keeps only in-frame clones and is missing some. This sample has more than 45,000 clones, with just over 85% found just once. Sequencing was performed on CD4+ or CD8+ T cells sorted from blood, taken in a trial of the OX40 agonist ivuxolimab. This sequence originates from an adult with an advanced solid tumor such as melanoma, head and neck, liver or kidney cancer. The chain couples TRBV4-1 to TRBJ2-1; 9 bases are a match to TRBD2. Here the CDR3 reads CASSQGLAGTNEQFF. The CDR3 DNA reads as TGCGCCAGCAGCCAAGGGCTAGCGGGAACCAATGAGCAGTTCTTC.